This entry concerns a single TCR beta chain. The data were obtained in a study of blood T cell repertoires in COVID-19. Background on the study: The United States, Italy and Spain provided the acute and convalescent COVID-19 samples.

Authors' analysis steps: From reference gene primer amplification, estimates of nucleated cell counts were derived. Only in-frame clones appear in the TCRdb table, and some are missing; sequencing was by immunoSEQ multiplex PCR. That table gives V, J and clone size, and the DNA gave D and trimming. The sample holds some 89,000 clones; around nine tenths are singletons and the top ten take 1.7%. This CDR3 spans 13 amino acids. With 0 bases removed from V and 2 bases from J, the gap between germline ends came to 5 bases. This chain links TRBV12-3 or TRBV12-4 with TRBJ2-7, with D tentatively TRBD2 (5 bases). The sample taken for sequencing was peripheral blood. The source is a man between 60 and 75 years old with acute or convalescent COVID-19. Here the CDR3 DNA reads TGTGCCAGCAGTTTAGCGAGGGCCTACGAGCAGTACTTC. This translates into CASSLARAYEQYF.